These T cell receptor beta chains were read from a single sample in a study of blood T cell repertoires in COVID-19. Method: immunoSEQ multiplex PCR; TCRdb's copy keeps in-frame clones and lacks some. The sample holds about 300,000 clones, roughly 82% seen once. Material for sequencing was peripheral blood. The receptors shown here come from a woman aged 45-59 years with acute or convalescent COVID-19. CDR3s include the opening cysteine and the closing phenylalanine or tryptophan. The D gene is left open where the match is weak.

v_gene: TRBV27; j_gene: TRBJ2-7; d_gene: TRBD2; CDR3aa: CASSPGFFERELDEQYF
v_gene: TRBV28; j_gene: TRBJ2-1; d_gene: TRBD1; CDR3aa: CASSRAGTGAVEQFF
v_gene: TRBV5-5; j_gene: TRBJ1-2; d_gene: .; CDR3aa: CASSVAGGVRAGYTF
v_gene: TRBV3-1/TRBV3-2; j_gene: TRBJ1-4; d_gene: .; CDR3aa: CASSQRARGEKLFF
v_gene: TRBV5-1; j_gene: TRBJ2-5; d_gene: TRBD2; CDR3aa: CASSLLAGGRETQYF
v_gene: TRBV20-1; j_gene: TRBJ1-2; d_gene: .; CDR3aa: CSARDISGYTF
v_gene: TRBV6-1; j_gene: TRBJ1-4; d_gene: TRBD1; CDR3aa: CASSDPGQGNEKLFF
v_gene: TRBV6-2/TRBV6-3; j_gene: TRBJ1-1; d_gene: TRBD1; CDR3aa: CASSFTTGGAEAFF
v_gene: TRBV28; j_gene: TRBJ2-6; d_gene: .; CDR3aa: CASNRQDLASGANVLTF
v_gene: TRBV9; j_gene: TRBJ2-1; d_gene: TRBD1; CDR3aa: CASSVATGQARSSYNEQFF
v_gene: TRBV19; j_gene: TRBJ2-3; d_gene: .; CDR3aa: CASMSENTDTQYF
v_gene: TRBV4-1; j_gene: TRBJ2-1; d_gene: TRBD1; CDR3aa: CASSQVQGATYNEQFF
v_gene: TRBV15; j_gene: TRBJ1-5; d_gene: TRBD1; CDR3aa: CATSGDRGSNQPQHF
v_gene: TRBV6-2/TRBV6-3; j_gene: TRBJ2-1; d_gene: .; CDR3aa: CASTPRTGGDEQFF
v_gene: TRBV15; j_gene: TRBJ1-2; d_gene: .; CDR3aa: CATSRGRSYGYTF
v_gene: TRBV27; j_gene: TRBJ2-1; d_gene: TRBD1; CDR3aa: CASSSPRGIYNEQFF
v_gene: TRBV30; j_gene: TRBJ2-6; d_gene: .; CDR3aa: CAWSVRTSGANVLTF
v_gene: TRBV6-1; j_gene: TRBJ2-1; d_gene: .; CDR3aa: CASSERGSGEARGEQFF
v_gene: TRBV6-5; j_gene: TRBJ2-7; d_gene: TRBD1; CDR3aa: CASSSIQGAVYEQYF
v_gene: TRBV2; j_gene: TRBJ1-2; d_gene: .; CDR3aa: CASSGSPGADYGYTF
v_gene: TRBV10-3; j_gene: TRBJ2-2; d_gene: TRBD2; CDR3aa: CAISDEGLAVNTGELFF
v_gene: TRBV9; j_gene: TRBJ2-5; d_gene: TRBD1; CDR3aa: CASSVAGQGQETQYF
v_gene: TRBV6-1; j_gene: TRBJ2-5; d_gene: TRBD2; CDR3aa: CASSAEVGLAVQETQYF
v_gene: TRBV2; j_gene: TRBJ2-2; d_gene: .; CDR3aa: CATRQYNTGELFF
v_gene: TRBV5-1; j_gene: TRBJ1-6; d_gene: TRBD1; CDR3aa: CASSLWDRDSPLHF
v_gene: TRBV23-1; j_gene: TRBJ2-6; d_gene: TRBD2; CDR3aa: CASSQSSIAGGSGANVLTF
v_gene: TRBV3-1/TRBV3-2; j_gene: TRBJ2-7; d_gene: .; CDR3aa: CASSQLWAPNYEQYF
v_gene: TRBV7-9; j_gene: TRBJ1-2; d_gene: .; CDR3aa: CASSPLGGDYGYTF
v_gene: TRBV6-6; j_gene: TRBJ2-3; d_gene: TRBD2; CDR3aa: CASGDSGIHGTQYF
v_gene: TRBV5-6; j_gene: TRBJ2-7; d_gene: TRBD1; CDR3aa: CASSSGQGSFITYEQYF
v_gene: TRBV28; j_gene: TRBJ2-1; d_gene: .; CDR3aa: CASSLEGWGELGDNEQFF
v_gene: TRBV28; j_gene: TRBJ1-4; d_gene: .; CDR3aa: CASSYGRGTPRNEKLFF
v_gene: TRBV19; j_gene: TRBJ1-2; d_gene: .; CDR3aa: CASSMTGENDYGYTF
v_gene: TRBV6-1; j_gene: TRBJ1-4; d_gene: .; CDR3aa: CASSEAGGANEKLFF
v_gene: TRBV10-3; j_gene: TRBJ2-2; d_gene: .; CDR3aa: CATTPHSEANTGELFF
v_gene: TRBV5-1; j_gene: TRBJ2-5; d_gene: .; CDR3aa: CASSLVPEETQYF
v_gene: TRBV7-2; j_gene: TRBJ2-3; d_gene: .; CDR3aa: CASSKVGPDTQYF
v_gene: TRBV6-5; j_gene: TRBJ2-5; d_gene: .; CDR3aa: CASSPFLARETQYF
v_gene: TRBV6-1; j_gene: TRBJ1-1; d_gene: TRBD1; CDR3aa: CASSEEGQGAWEAFF